The 14 T cell receptor beta chains below were found in one sample sequenced in a study of identical twins. Each CDR3 protein is one row after TCRdb ran MiXCR on the 5' RACE reads. The data hold about 720,000 distinct CDR3 sequences, with about 9.4% observed a single time. This sample also appeared in a second study, on yellow fever vaccine responses in identical twins.

Sequenced sample: PBMCs. These receptors all come from a woman aged 18 to 35 in good health.

The chain couples TRBV2 to TRBJ2-5; tentatively, D is TRBD1 or TRBD2 (5 bases each). This CDR3 has 13 amino acids. Germline loops: CDR1 SNHLY, CDR2 FYNNEI. Trimming left V 6 bases short and J 5 bases short, with 13 bases between. For the CDR3, the DNA is TGTGCCAGCAGGGGGGATTCACGGGAGACCCAGTACTTC. It translates to CASRGDSRETQYF. Supplemented by reference TRBV2 and TRBJ2-5, the full variable domain reads EPEVTQTPSHQVTQMGQEVILRCVPISNHLYFYWYRQILGQKVEFLVSFYNNEISEKSEIFDDQFSVERPDGSNFTLKIRSTKLEDSAMYFCASRGDSRETQYFGPGTRLLVL.

V is TRBV20-1 and J is TRBJ1-6; 11 nucleotides match TRBD1. V lost 6 bases, J lost 2 bases, and 3 bases stayed unmatched. In germline, CDR1 is DFQATT, CDR2 SNEGSKA (reference sequence). The CDR3 contains 15 residues. The CDR3 DNA reads as TGCAGTGCCGGACAGGGGGCCACCTATAATTCACCCCTCCACTTT. Protein: CSAGQGATYNSPLHF.

At least ten counts were recorded for this clonotype. The chain couples TRBV12-3 or TRBV12-4 to TRBJ1-1, with D unclear. Deletions cut 2 bases from V and 5 bases from J, with 6 bases between. The CDR3 covers 12 residues. CDR3 sequence reads: CASSLIRTEAFF. The CDR3 bases are TGTGCCAGCAGTTTAATAAGGACTGAAGCTTTCTTT.

This clonotype was picked up many times. The chain links TRBV6-4 to TRBJ2-2; weak D call: TRBD2 (6 bases). Germline CDR1 and CDR2: MRHNA and SNTAGT. The CDR3 covers 13 residues. V lost 2 bases and J lost 5, with 6 bases in between. DNA for the CDR3: TGTGCCAGCAGTGACCGGGGGACCGGGGAGCTGTTTTTT. Encoded protein: CASSDRGTGELFF.

The V gene is TRBV20-1, the J gene TRBJ1-5; 8 bases match TRBD1. CDR3 length equals 15 residues. From germline, CDR1 is DFQATT and CDR2 SNEGSKA (reference sequence). The V gene end was trimmed by 0 bases and the J gene end by 4 bases; junction bases not matched to a gene: 5. The CDR3 region is CSARDWTGWNQPQHF. CDR3 bases: TGCAGTGCTAGAGATTGGACAGGGTGGAATCAGCCCCAGCATTTT.

With regard to this clonotype: At one end the junction does not follow the germline gene, possibly because of a read error. The chain couples TRBV12-3 or TRBV12-4 to TRBJ2-1; 9 nucleotides line up with TRBD1. The CDR3 has 19 amino acids. The CDR3 here is CAISFGTGRFSDSYNEQFF. The CDR3 DNA reads TGTGCCATCAGTTTCGGGACAGGGCGTTTCAGCGACTCCTACAATGAGCAGTTCTTC.

This clonotype was recorded a few times. The CDR3 DNA reads TGTGCCAGCAGCTTATATGGCGGGGAAGATACGCAGTATTTT. Amino acids: CASSLYGGEDTQYF. This chain links TRBV7-6 with TRBJ2-3, with a tentative D call TRBD2 (6 bases). This CDR3 spans 14 amino acids. CDR1 is SGHVS and CDR2 is FNYEAQ in the germline V gene. V lost 2 bases and J 5 bases, leaving 11 bases between the germline ends.

This clonotype was recorded a few times. V usage is TRBV3-1 and J usage is TRBJ2-5, with unresolved D. The CDR3 loop spans 13 amino acids. V lost 1 base to trimming and J lost 5 bases, with 8 bases between them. The V gene's germline CDR1 is LGHDT and CDR2 YNNKEL (reference sequence). CDR3 DNA: TGTGCCAGCAGCCAAGGGGTGTACGAGACCCAGTACTTC. It codes for CASSQGVYETQYF.

A few counts support this clonotype. The rearrangement uses TRBV9 and TRBJ2-5; 7 nucleotides align to TRBD1. The CDR3 has 16 amino acids. CDR1 is SGDLS and CDR2 is YYNGEE in the germline V gene. Trimming cost V 4 bases and J 5 bases; bases outside gene matches: 14. CDR3 loop: CASSPPSSRGPETQYF. The CDR3 DNA reads as TGTGCCAGCAGCCCCCCCTCATCGAGGGGGCCGGAGACCCAGTACTTC.

This clonotype was counted only a few times. The chain uses TRBV20-1 and TRBJ2-2; the match to TRBD2 covers 11 bases. The CDR3 totals 16 residues. V lost 5 bases, J lost 5 bases, and 10 bases stayed unmatched. The V gene's germline CDR1 is DFQATT and CDR2 SNEGSKA (reference sequence). CDR3 sequence (DNA): TGCAGTGCTCCCCTTAGCGGGAGGGCCTGGACCGGGGAGCTGTTTTTT. Residues: CSAPLSGRAWTGELFF.

The chain couples TRBV29-1 to TRBJ2-3, with D unclear. Germline CDR1 SQVTM, CDR2 ANQGSEA. The ends were cut back, 6 bases at V and 6 bases at J, with 10 bases in the middle. This CDR3 comprises 11 residues. The CDR3 region has the DNA TGCAGCGTCTTTCTTGTCGATACGCAGTATTTT. Amino acids: CSVFLVDTQYF.

This clonotype has a count of ten or more. The chain couples TRBV15 to TRBJ2-5, with D perhaps TRBD2 (6 bases). Trimming took 0 bases from V and 2 from J, leaving 13 bases between them. The CDR3 loop spans 16 amino acids. Germline V gene data show CDR1 as LNHNV and CDR2 as YYDKDF (reference sequence). CDR3 bases: TGTGCCACCAGCAGAGAGGCGGGATCGATACAAGAGACCCAGTACTTC. Translation: CATSREAGSIQETQYF. Using reference TRBV15 and TRBJ2-5 for the parts outside the CDR3, the full variable domain is DAMVIQNPRYQVTQFGKPVTLSCSQTLNHNVMYWYQQKSSQAPKLLFHYYDKDFNNEADTPDNFQSRRPNTSFCFLDIRSPGLGDTAMYLCATSREAGSIQETQYFGPGTRLLVL.

In its sample, this clonotype was seen many times. CDR3 sequence (DNA): TGCAGCGTTGAATCCTACACCTTC. The encoded protein is CSVESYTF. The chain is built from TRBV29-1 and TRBJ1-2; D unclear. The germline V gene has CDR1 SQVTM and CDR2 ANQGSEA. There are 8 residues in the CDR3. V was clipped by 2 bases and J by 10 bases, with 2 bases between them. Together with reference TRBV29-1 and TRBJ1-2, the CDR3 gives the full variable domain: SAVISQKPSRDICQRGTSLTIQCQVDSQVTMMFWYRQQPGQSLTLIATANQGSEATYESGFVIDKFPISRPNLTFSTLTVSNMSPEDSSIYLCSVESYTFGSGTRLTVV.

This clonotype was observed many times. The CDR3 loop reads CSARTGTRNEQYF. In nucleotides, the CDR3 is TGCAGTGCTAGAACCGGGACTAGGAACGAGCAGTACTTC. This chain uses TRBV20-1 with TRBJ2-7; 8 nucleotides line up with TRBD2. Germline lookup yields CDR1 DFQATT and CDR2 SNEGSKA (reference sequence). The CDR3 spans 13 residues. Germline trimming cut 2 bases from V and 5 bases from J; bases unmatched to any gene: 5.